The rows below give T cell receptor beta chains drawn from one sample of a study of memory CD4+ T cells and cytomegalovirus serostatus. Repertoires were generated with immunoSEQ multiplex PCR, while TCRdb's copy carries only in-frame clones and drops some. The sample contains nearly 60,000 clones, roughly 81% of which appear only once. Sequencing input: memory CD4+ T cells from blood. Receptors originate from an adult in good health and CMV-seronegative. The CDR3 runs from the conserved cysteine through the conserved F or W. Fields, in order: V gene, clone size, J gene, CDR3 protein. Expanded clones get a size class; other rows say once, few or many, or leave the size out.

V: TRBV6-4
size: .
J: TRBJ1-2
CDR3: CASRQSPGGGYGYTF

V: TRBV6-6
size: once
J: TRBJ1-2
CDR3: CASREGDKYGYTF

V: TRBV11-2
size: .
J: TRBJ2-4
CDR3: CATRDRGQDIQYF

V: TRBV14
size: .
J: TRBJ2-1
CDR3: CASSPRRRGDEQFF

V: TRBV7-9
size: .
J: TRBJ2-7
CDR3: CASSLSGSTYEQYF

V: TRBV5-6
size: .
J: TRBJ2-3
CDR3: CASSVRGMGGTDTQYF

V: TRBV2
size: once
J: TRBJ2-7
CDR3: CASRGQGRYEQYF

V: TRBV21-1
size: .
J: TRBJ2-7
CDR3: CASSKELRLAGFYEQYF

V: TRBV19
size: .
J: TRBJ1-1
CDR3: CASSIGKRVNIEAFF

V: TRBV7-2
size: .
J: TRBJ1-5
CDR3: CASSLRGQQGNQPQHF

V: TRBV18
size: .
J: .
CDR3: CASSPRTGTATYEQYF

V: TRBV30
size: .
J: TRBJ1-5
CDR3: CAWSVGNQPQHF

V: TRBV7-9
size: .
J: TRBJ1-1
CDR3: CASSLKTEAFF

V: TRBV5-1
size: .
J: TRBJ2-1
CDR3: CASSLGLGLTYNEQFF

V: TRBV7-2
size: .
J: TRBJ1-5
CDR3: CASSSRVNQPQHF

V: TRBV19
size: .
J: TRBJ1-1
CDR3: CASTRRDGSTEAFF

V: TRBV18
size: few
J: TRBJ1-2
CDR3: CASSPPQVGPHGYTF

V: TRBV7-9
size: .
J: TRBJ2-5
CDR3: CASSLGTGGETQYF

V: TRBV5-6
size: once
J: TRBJ1-2
CDR3: CASSPPGTYGYTF

V: TRBV27
size: .
J: TRBJ2-7
CDR3: CASRTFSGRDYEQYF

V: TRBV14
size: .
J: TRBJ1-1
CDR3: CASSQFGHMNTEAFF

V: TRBV7-2
size: .
J: TRBJ2-1
CDR3: CASSLGGSVAEQFF

V: TRBV11-1
size: once
J: TRBJ2-7
CDR3: CASSLVGGSGSEQYF

V: TRBV18
size: .
J: TRBJ2-2
CDR3: CASSPRGTSGTGELFF

V: TRBV19
size: once
J: TRBJ1-1
CDR3: CASSIENRDGTEAFF